A single sample is the source of the 31 T cell receptor beta chains below, sequenced in a study of T cells in Graves' hyperthyroidism and ophthalmopathy. Amplified TCR beta CDR3 regions came from RNA transcripts. The TCR CDR3 first-round RT-PCR relied on the HTBI primer set. TCRdb itself ran the multiplex PCR reads through MiXCR, one entry per CDR3 protein. Among 300,000 to 400,000 distinct CDR3 sequences listed, approximately 22% were seen once. Sample: blood. These receptors all stem from a woman between 45 and 65 years old with Graves' hyperthyroidism.

This sequence joins TRBV3-1 and TRBJ2-7, with 12 bases lining up with TRBD2. Germline loops: CDR1 LGHDT, CDR2 YNNKEL (reference sequence). With V trimmed by 1 base and J by 1 base, 11 bases remained unmatched. The CDR3 is 19 residues long. The CDR3 reads CASSQAPSGRAFISYEQYF. The CDR3 nucleotides read TGTGCCAGCAGCCAAGCTCCTAGCGGGAGGGCCTTTATATCCTACGAGCAGTACTTC.

This clonotype was seen ten or more times. The chain combines TRBV28 with TRBJ2-2; 10 bases agree with TRBD2. Trimming at V came to 7 bases and at J to 5 bases, leaving 7 bases not matched to a gene. The CDR3 is 15 residues long. Germline loops: CDR1 MDHEN, CDR2 SYDVKM. CDR3 sequence (DNA): TGTGCCAGCAAAGCGGGAGGGCCAAAAACCGGGGAGCTGTTTTTT. Encoded protein: CASKAGGPKTGELFF. Full variable domain (outside the CDR3, taken from reference TRBV28 and TRBJ2-2): DVKVTQSSRYLVKRTGEKVFLECVQDMDHENMFWYRQDPGLGLRLIYFSYDVKMKEKGDIPEGYSVSREKKERFSLILESASTNQTSMYLCASKAGGPKTGELFFGEGSRLTVL.

This clonotype was detected many times. The chain links TRBV29-1 to TRBJ2-3; a possible D gene is TRBD1 (5 bases). The V end lost 2 bases, the J end lost 0 bases, and 12 bases lay between the germline ends. The germline gives CDR1 SQVTM, CDR2 ANQGSEA. The CDR3 spans 15 residues. In nucleotides, the CDR3 is TGCAGCGTTGAACCCAGGGCCCGTAGCACAGATACGCAGTATTTT. This translates into CSVEPRARSTDTQYF.

This clonotype has ten or more counts. The CDR3, as DNA: TGTGCCTGGAGTTCCGGGACAGGGAACGAGCAGTACTTC. Translating gives CAWSSGTGNEQYF. The chain joins TRBV30 to TRBJ2-7; 9 bases fit TRBD1. In germline, CDR1 is GTSNPN, CDR2 SVGIG (reference sequence). This CDR3 comprises 13 residues. With V trimmed by 2 bases and J by 5 bases, 4 bases remained unmatched.

This clonotype occurred many times. The V gene is TRBV5-1, the J gene TRBJ2-3; 7 bases map to TRBD2. V was clipped by 5 bases and J by 0 bases; unmatched bases: 9. There are 16 residues in the CDR3. Germline V CDR1 and CDR2: SGHRS, YFSETQ. In nucleotides, the CDR3 is TGCGCCAGCAGGCGGGGGACGGATAGTAGCACAGATACGCAGTATTTT. Its translation is CASRRGTDSSTDTQYF.

This clonotype was observed many times. The chain joins TRBV20-1 to TRBJ2-3; the match to TRBD2 covers 7 bases. The CDR3 length is 14 residues. Per germline, CDR1 DFQATT and CDR2 SNEGSKA (reference sequence). The V and J ends lost 3 bases and 0 bases, in that order; junction bases with no gene match: 3. Here the CDR3 reads CSARTGRSTDTQYF. The CDR3 DNA sequence: TGCAGTGCTAGGACCGGGAGGAGCACAGATACGCAGTATTTT.

This clonotype has at least ten counts. The V and J genes are TRBV3-1 and TRBJ2-5, with D unresolved. Between the trimmed V and J ends, which lost 1 base and 2 bases, there was a span of 14 bases. In germline, CDR1 is LGHDT, CDR2 YNNKEL (reference sequence). This CDR3 is 16 amino acids long. The CDR3: CASSQGGAGGQETQYF. DNA of the CDR3: TGTGCCAGCAGCCAAGGCGGAGCAGGCGGACAAGAGACCCAGTACTTC.

This chain joins TRBV6-5 and TRBJ2-1, with 10 bases fitting TRBD2. The V gene end was trimmed by 0 bases and the J gene end by 10 bases; junction bases not matched to a gene: 15. The germline gives CDR1 MNHEY, CDR2 SVGAGI. This CDR3 has 18 residues. The CDR3 coding sequence is TGTGCCAGCAGTTACTCGAGCGGGGGGGCATTACTAACGGGGGAGCAGTTCTTC. Amino acids: CASSYSSGGALLTGEQFF.

This clonotype was picked up many times. This chain uses TRBV12-3 or TRBV12-4 with TRBJ1-2, with D maybe TRBD1 (5 bases). The CDR3 length is 19 residues. V lost 3 bases to trimming and J lost 5 bases, with 28 bases between them. Here the CDR3 reads CASSFPPNRVQTGEYGYTF. CDR3 DNA sequence: TGTGCCAGCAGTTTTCCACCTAACAGAGTCCAAACGGGGGAGTATGGCTACACCTTC.

This clonotype appeared many times. This rearrangement joins TRBV11-2 to TRBJ2-2; D not resolved. The length of the CDR3 is 14 residues. The V end was cut by 1 base, the J end by 0 bases, with 3 bases between. CDR1 SGHAT and CDR2 FQNNGV come from the germline V gene. DNA of the CDR3: TGTGCCAGCAGCTTAGCCCCGAACACCGGGGAGCTGTTTTTT. Residues: CASSLAPNTGELFF.

This clonotype was seen many times. The chain combines TRBV15 with TRBJ2-5; D may be TRBD1 (6 bases). V was pared by 2 bases and J by 1 base, with 14 bases between. Germline CDR1 and CDR2: LNHNV and YYDKDF (reference sequence). The CDR3 contains 16 residues. The CDR3 loop is CATSRYRDGPQETQYF. In nucleotides, the CDR3 is TGTGCCACCAGCAGATACAGGGATGGGCCCCAAGAGACCCAGTACTTC.

This sequence joins TRBV6-1 and TRBJ2-6; D remains unclear. The CDR3 spans 14 residues. CDR1 and CDR2 (germline): MNHNS, SASEGT. V lost 6 bases and J lost 2, with 8 bases in between. The CDR3 DNA sequence: TGTGCCAGCAGCTTTATTACTGGGGCCAACGTCCTGACTTTC. As protein: CASSFITGANVLTF.

In its sample, this clonotype was seen many times. Possible read error: a much larger clone is one base away. The chain is built from TRBV11-3 and TRBJ1-1, with D uncertain. The V gene's germline CDR1 is SGHNT and CDR2 YENEEA. Between the trimmed V and J ends, which lost 4 bases and 0 bases, there was a span of 6 bases. The CDR3 is 13 amino acids. CDR3 nucleotides: TGTGCCAGCAGCTCTTACATGAACACTGAAGCTTTCTTT. Translation: CASSSYMNTEAFF.

This clonotype was observed a few times. V usage is TRBV20-1 and J usage is TRBJ2-1, with D uncertain. Germline CDR1 DFQATT, CDR2 SNEGSKA (reference sequence). CDR3 length equals 11 residues. CDR3 loop: CSVLGGKEQFF. The CDR3 region has the DNA TGCAGCGTCTTAGGTGGGAAGGAGCAGTTCTTC.

The V and J genes are TRBV20-1 and TRBJ2-3; D possibly uses TRBD1 or TRBD2 (5 bases each). The CDR3 spans 13 residues. V was clipped by 3 bases and J by 0 bases, with 7 bases between them. The germline V gene has CDR1 DFQATT and CDR2 SNEGSKA (reference sequence). The CDR3 DNA sequence: TGCAGTGCTAGCCGGGACAGCACAGATACGCAGTATTTT. The encoded protein is CSASRDSTDTQYF.

This clonotype was counted ten times or more. The CDR3 coding sequence is TGTGCCAGCAGTAAAGACAGGGCTCACCTGTTTTTT. Its translation is CASSKDRAHLFF. V is TRBV7-8 and J is TRBJ2-2; 7 bases agree with TRBD1. Germline V gene data show CDR1 as SGHVS and CDR2 as FQNEAQ. V shed 6 bases and J 14 bases; nucleotides not matched to a gene: 9. The CDR3 has 12 amino acids. Full variable domain (remainder filled in from reference TRBV7-8 and TRBJ2-2): GAGVSQSPRYKVAKRGQDVALRCDPISGHVSLFWYQQALGQGPEFLTYFQNEAQLDKSGLPSDRFFAERPEGSVSTLKIQRTQQEDSAVYLCASSKDRAHLFFGEGSRLTVL.

This clonotype has at least ten counts. This chain joins TRBV3-1 and TRBJ1-2, with 8 bases matching TRBD1. Looked up from germline, CDR1 is LGHDT and CDR2 is YNNKEL (reference sequence). V shed 4 bases, J shed 4 bases, and the junction held 2 bases outside the gene matches. The CDR3 totals 13 residues. CDR3 protein: CASSRGQAYGYTF. As DNA, the CDR3 is TGTGCCAGCAGCCGGGGACAGGCCTATGGCTACACCTTC.

This clonotype appeared many times. V usage is TRBV19 and J usage is TRBJ2-2; 8 bases map to TRBD1. The CDR3 is 15 residues long. With 5 bases clipped from V and 6 bases from J, the junction kept 8 bases outside the gene matches. Germline V gives CDR1 LNHDA, CDR2 SQIVND (reference sequence). CDR3 nucleotides: TGTGCCAGTAGTCCACTGACCAGGGGGCCCGGGGAGCTGTTTTTT. It specifies CASSPLTRGPGELFF.

J is TRBJ1-5 and V is TRBV28, with D possibly being TRBD1 (5 bases). The CDR3 is 15 residues long. CDR1 MDHEN and CDR2 SYDVKM come from the germline V gene. V lost 3 bases to trimming and J lost 2 bases, with 11 bases between them. Here the CDR3 DNA reads TGTGCCAGCAGTTTGGCACAGGCGGGCAATCAGCCCCAGCATTTT. It codes for CASSLAQAGNQPQHF.

The gene calls are TRBV19 and TRBJ1-2; D call uncertain. V was trimmed by 5 bases and J by 0 bases, leaving 22 bases between them. CDR1 LNHDA and CDR2 SQIVND come from the germline V gene (reference sequence). The CDR3 is 18 residues long. The CDR3 protein is CASSPSVTVLNPNYGYTF. CDR3 bases: TGTGCCAGTAGTCCTTCGGTTACTGTTTTGAACCCTAACTATGGCTACACCTTC.

This clonotype was observed at least ten times. This chain links TRBV20-1 with TRBJ2-7, with TRBD1 as a possible D gene (6 bases). V gave up 4 bases and J gave up 6 bases, with 13 bases separating them. Germline CDR1 DFQATT, CDR2 SNEGSKA (reference sequence). This CDR3 is 12 amino acids long. The CDR3 coding sequence is TGCAGTGCTAACAGGGTTATTGGCGAGCAGTACTTC. It encodes CSANRVIGEQYF.

This rearrangement joins TRBV20-1 to TRBJ2-3, with TRBD2 matching 8 bases. CDR3 size: 16 residues. The trim removed 0 bases at V and 6 bases at J, leaving 11 bases unmatched. Germline lookup yields CDR1 DFQATT and CDR2 SNEGSKA (reference sequence). This CDR3 is CSARDSSSGRIDTQYF. For the CDR3, the DNA is TGCAGTGCTAGAGATAGTTCAAGCGGGAGAATCGATACGCAGTATTTT.

The V call is TRBV12-3 or TRBV12-4, the J call TRBJ1-5; 7 nucleotides agree with TRBD1. This CDR3 region has 17 residues. Losses at the gene ends were 4 bases for V and 3 bases for J; bases not matched to a gene: 12. This chain's CDR3 is CASSSHDQGVPNQPQHF. For the CDR3, the DNA is TGTGCCAGCAGTTCCCACGACCAGGGGGTCCCCAATCAGCCCCAGCATTTT.

The sample holds many counts of this clonotype. The chain carries TRBV28 and TRBJ1-2, with no clear D. This CDR3 contains 14 residues. Germline CDR1 is MDHEN and CDR2 is SYDVKM. The V end lost 8 bases, the J end lost 4 bases, and 17 bases lay between the germline ends. The CDR3 spells CASRSPPPTYGYTF. The CDR3 DNA reads as TGTGCCAGCCGTAGTCCCCCACCCACCTATGGCTACACCTTC.

This clonotype has at least ten counts. The V gene is TRBV18, the J gene TRBJ1-1; 7 positions agree with TRBD1. In germline, CDR1 is KGHSH, CDR2 LQKENI. Losses at the gene ends were 0 bases for V and 6 bases for J; bases not matched to a gene: 13. This CDR3 has 17 residues. CDR3 protein: CASSPPGWTGGEAEAFF. The CDR3 DNA reads as TGTGCCAGCTCACCACCGGGTTGGACAGGTGGGGAGGCTGAAGCTTTCTTT.

Comments on this clonotype: A much larger clone lies a single base off, so this may be a read error. This chain connects TRBV20-1 to TRBJ2-1; 7 bases fit TRBD2. There are 15 residues in the CDR3. Germline CDR1 and CDR2: DFQATT and SNEGSKA (reference sequence). V shed 6 bases and J 3 bases; nucleotides not matched to a gene: 11. The CDR3, as DNA: TGCAGTGCCCTGCCAGCGGGGAGGGGCTACAATGAGCAGTTCTTC. Translation gives CSALPAGRGYNEQFF.

The gene calls are TRBV2 and TRBJ2-5, with D maybe TRBD1 (5 bases). Germline V gene sequence: CDR1 SNHLY, CDR2 FYNNEI. Trimming shortened V by 0 bases and J by 4 bases, and 12 bases separated the two germline ends. The CDR3 has 15 residues. Here the CDR3 DNA reads TGTGCCAGCAGTGAAGCGCAGGGCTCCCCAGAGACCCAGTACTTC. Protein product: CASSEAQGSPETQYF. Full variable domain (remainder filled in from reference TRBV2 and TRBJ2-5): EPEVTQTPSHQVTQMGQEVILRCVPISNHLYFYWYRQILGQKVEFLVSFYNNEISEKSEIFDDQFSVERPDGSNFTLKIRSTKLEDSAMYFCASSEAQGSPETQYFGPGTRLLVL.

This clonotype was seen ten or more times. CDR3 in DNA: TGTGCCAGCAGCGCGAGACTAGCGGGAGTTGGCAATGAGCAGTTCTTC. Its protein is CASSARLAGVGNEQFF. The rearrangement uses TRBV2 and TRBJ2-1, with 12 nucleotides matching TRBD2. V gave up 6 bases and J gave up 6 bases; unmatched junction bases: 9. Per the germline V gene, CDR1 is SNHLY and CDR2 is FYNNEI. This CDR3 has 16 amino acids.

The rearrangement uses TRBV7-9 and TRBJ2-1, with 10 bases lining up with TRBD2. The CDR3 sequence is 15 residues long. The germline gives CDR1 SEHNR, CDR2 FQNEAQ (reference sequence). The junction had 13 bases not matched to a gene; V was cut back by 9 bases and J by 8 bases. The DNA for the CDR3 is TGTGCCAGTAGTGGGCCCGGGACTAGCGCCTATGAGCAGTTCTTC. Its protein product is CASSGPGTSAYEQFF.

Many counts were recorded for this clonotype. The V call is TRBV6-1, the J call TRBJ1-5; tentative D call: TRBD1 (6 bases). The CDR3 has 13 residues. CDR1 is MNHNS and CDR2 is SASEGT in the germline V gene. Trimming took off 7 bases at V and 3 bases at J, with 10 bases between the two ends. CDR3 nucleotide sequence: TGTGCCAGCATGGGGGGCACCAATCAGCCCCAGCATTTT. It translates to CASMGGTNQPQHF.

This clonotype was detected only a few times. The rearrangement joins TRBV10-3 to TRBJ1-1; 10 nucleotides agree with TRBD1. There are 12 residues in the CDR3. CDR1 is ENHRY, CDR2 SYGVKD, per germline. Trimming removed 4 bases from V and 10 bases from J; junction bases left unmatched: 3. Written as DNA, the CDR3 is TGTGCCATCAGTGTGGGGACAGGGGTAGCTTTCTTT. It specifies CAISVGTGVAFF.